The next 29 T cell receptor beta chains were all read from a single sample in a study of shared clonotypes between healthy human individuals. Produced via immunoSEQ multiplex PCR; TCRdb's table is partial and in-frame only. The sample yields approximately 470,000 clones, 81% seen once. Sequenced input: PBMCs. The receptors were sampled from a woman between 35 and 50 years old in good health. Some clones in this sample may be carry-over from other donors' samples.

This chain uses TRBV7-2 with TRBJ2-7; D remains unclear. The CDR3 sequence is 15 residues long. The germline CDR1 and CDR2 sequences are SGHTA and FQGNSA. The V end was cut by 1 base, the J end by 2 bases, with 12 bases between. The CDR3 is CASSLEEVITYEQYF. In DNA form, the CDR3 reads TGTGCCAGCAGCTTAGAAGAGGTCATCACCTACGAGCAGTACTTC. The variable domain in full, with the rest retrieved from reference TRBV7-2 and TRBJ2-7, is GAGVSQSPSNKVTEKGKDVELRCDPISGHTALYWYRQSLGQGLEFLIYFQGNSAPDKSGLPSDRFSAERTGGSVSTLTIQRTQQEDSAVYLCASSLEEVITYEQYFGPGTRLTVT.

This chain connects TRBV11-2 to TRBJ2-7; the match to TRBD1 covers 9 bases. In germline, CDR1 is SGHAT, CDR2 FQNNGV. With V trimmed by 1 base and J by 3 bases, 10 bases remained unmatched. This CDR3 region has 17 residues. CDR3 protein: CASSLVSGTGYNYEQYF. As DNA, the CDR3 is TGTGCCAGCAGCTTAGTTTCTGGGACAGGGTATAACTACGAGCAGTACTTC. The whole variable domain, filled in from reference TRBV11-2 and TRBJ2-7, reads EAGVAQSPRYKIIEKRQSVAFWCNPISGHATLYWYQQILGQGPKLLIQFQNNGVVDDSQLPKDRFSAERLKGVDSTLKIQPAKLEDSAVYLCASSLVSGTGYNYEQYFGPGTRLTVT.

This clone showed up just once. The CDR3 region is CASKRQGAGETQYF. In DNA, the CDR3 is TGTGCCAGCAAACGACAGGGGGCCGGAGAGACCCAGTACTTC. The genes are TRBV5-6 and TRBJ2-5; TRBD1 agrees at 10 bases. Losses at the gene ends were 6 bases for V and 4 bases for J; bases not matched to a gene: 6. This CDR3 contains 14 residues. CDR1 is SGHDT, CDR2 YYEEEE, per germline.

The rearrangement joins TRBV11-2 to TRBJ2-3; D is unclear. Germline loops: CDR1 SGHAT, CDR2 FQNNGV. This CDR3 contains 14 residues. V lost 2 bases and J 2 bases, leaving 8 bases between the germline ends. The CDR3, as DNA: TGTGCCAGCAGCTTACACCCGAACACAGATACGCAGTATTTT. Translation: CASSLHPNTDTQYF.

The genes are TRBV7-9 and TRBJ2-5; perhaps TRBD2 as D (6 bases). Looked up from germline, CDR1 is SEHNR and CDR2 is FQNEAQ (reference sequence). V was shortened by 1 base and J by 2 bases, with 14 bases between the two germline ends. The CDR3 is made up of 16 amino acids. The CDR3 spells CASSLGSGGTQETQYF. DNA of the CDR3: TGTGCCAGCAGCTTAGGTAGTGGGGGGACTCAAGAGACCCAGTACTTC. The complete variable domain, with remaining parts taken from reference TRBV7-9 and TRBJ2-5, reads DTGVSQNPRHKITKRGQNVTFRCDPISEHNRLYWYRQTLGQGPEFLTYFQNEAQLEKSRLLSDRFSAERPKGSFSTLEIQRTEQGDSAMYLCASSLGSGGTQETQYFGPGTRLLVL.

This clone was counted once. The V and J genes are TRBV29-1 and TRBJ2-6, with 8 positions matching TRBD1. This CDR3 is built from 15 residues. V lost 7 bases and J lost 1; bases outside the gene matches: 6. Germline loops: CDR1 SQVTM, CDR2 ANQGSEA. CDR3 DNA sequence: TGCAGCGCCGGGACAGGACGATCTGGGGCCAACGTCCTGACTTTC. This encodes CSAGTGRSGANVLTF.

This clone was seen only a few times. A far bigger clonotype differs at one base, so this is likely a read error. The chain joins TRBV5-1 to TRBJ1-4; no reliable D call. CDR3 length: 13 amino acids. Germline-derived CDR1 and CDR2 are SGHRS and YFSETQ. The V gene lost 7 bases and the J gene lost 8 bases, with 15 bases spanning the gap. The chain's CDR3 is CASQLGPEEKLFF. The CDR3 DNA reads as TGCGCCAGCCAACTGGGTCCCGAGGAAAAACTGTTTTTT.

The chain is built from TRBV7-3 and TRBJ2-7; D is ambiguous. Germline V gives CDR1 SGHTA, CDR2 FQGTGA. The V and J ends lost 8 bases and 0 bases respectively, with 14 bases between them. This CDR3 spans 14 amino acids. In DNA form, the CDR3 reads TGTGCCAGCCCCTGGCGTAACTCCTCCTACGAGCAGTACTTC. Translation: CASPWRNSSYEQYF.

The rearrangement links TRBV19 to TRBJ1-3, with D uncertain. This CDR3 contains 13 residues. CDR1 and CDR2 (germline): LNHDA, SQIVND (reference sequence). V was clipped by 4 bases and J by 2 bases, with 6 bases between them. CDR3 residues: CASSRQAGNTIYF. The CDR3 DNA follows: TGTGCCAGTAGTAGGCAAGCTGGAAACACCATATATTTT.

The chain recombines TRBV18 with TRBJ2-3, with D possibly being TRBD2 (5 bases). Germline V CDR1 and CDR2: KGHSH, LQKENI. Trimming took off 3 bases at V and 3 bases at J, with 16 bases between the two ends. The CDR3 consists of 16 residues. CDR3 sequence (DNA): TGTGCCAGCTCACCGACGGGGTCCCGGAGTACAGATACGCAGTATTTT. The encoded protein is CASSPTGSRSTDTQYF.

This rearrangement joins TRBV19 to TRBJ2-5; 9 bases fit TRBD2. V shed 5 bases, J shed 2 bases, and the junction held 9 bases outside the gene matches. Looked up from germline, CDR1 is LNHDA and CDR2 is SQIVND (reference sequence). There are 16 residues in the CDR3. CDR3 loop: CASSYLAGPSQETQYF. The CDR3 DNA is TGTGCCAGTAGTTACCTAGCGGGACCTTCTCAAGAGACCCAGTACTTC. Drawing the rest from reference TRBV19 and TRBJ2-5, the complete variable domain is DGGITQSPKYLFRKEGQNVTLSCEQNLNHDAMYWYRQDPGQGLRLIYYSQIVNDFQKGDIAEGYSVSREKKESFPLTVTSAQKNPTAFYLCASSYLAGPSQETQYFGPGTRLLVL.

V usage is TRBV6-1 and J usage is TRBJ2-1; perhaps TRBD2 as D (6 bases). This CDR3 is built from 13 residues. The V and J ends lost 3 bases and 9 bases respectively, with 12 bases between them. Germline V gives CDR1 MNHNS, CDR2 SASEGT. The CDR3 spells CASSDAGRREQFF. DNA for the CDR3: TGTGCCAGCAGTGATGCGGGAAGGCGTGAGCAGTTCTTC.

This chain joins TRBV25-1 and TRBJ2-7; a weak D match, TRBD1 (6 bases). In germline, CDR1 is MGHDK, CDR2 SYGVNS. Trimming left V 6 bases short and J 4 bases short, with 25 bases between. CDR3 size: 17 residues. The CDR3 coding sequence is TGTGCCAGCAGGGCTCCAACAGGGACCCCCAAAAATTACGAGCAGTACTTC. Encoded protein: CASRAPTGTPKNYEQYF.

The J gene is TRBJ2-1, the V gene TRBV15; 8 bases fit TRBD2. This CDR3 is 17 amino acids long. Germline CDR1 LNHNV, CDR2 YYDKDF (reference sequence). The V segment lost 0 bases and the J segment 0 bases; nucleotides outside the gene matches: 4. The CDR3 spells CATSRDSSGSSYNEQFF. DNA of the CDR3: TGTGCCACCAGCAGAGATTCCAGCGGGAGCTCCTACAATGAGCAGTTCTTC.

This clone came up a few times. This chain connects TRBV30 to TRBJ1-2; no clear D gene. CDR1 and CDR2 (germline): GTSNPN, SVGIG (reference sequence). Deletions cut 2 bases from V and 4 bases from J, with 11 bases between. The CDR3 totals 13 residues. This CDR3 is CAWSWTGSYGYTF. The CDR3 coding sequence is TGTGCCTGGAGTTGGACGGGCAGCTATGGCTACACCTTC.

The chain employs TRBV28 and TRBJ1-4; D is unclear. From germline, CDR1 is MDHEN and CDR2 SYDVKM. Deletions cut 6 bases from V and 7 bases from J, with 15 bases between. CDR3 size: 14 residues. CDR3 sequence reads: CASSLSNPPEKLFF. CDR3 DNA sequence: TGTGCCAGCAGCCTCAGTAACCCCCCTGAAAAACTGTTTTTT.

In its sample, this clone was seen a few times. The V call is TRBV19, the J call TRBJ2-2; D is possibly TRBD1 (6 bases). V was cut by 5 bases and J by 4 bases, with 14 bases left in between. The CDR3 runs to 15 residues. Germline V gene lookup returns CDR1 LNHDA and CDR2 SQIVND (reference sequence). CDR3 coding DNA: TGTGCCAGTAGTCTCGGGACACTACTCACCGGGGAGCTGTTTTTT. It codes for CASSLGTLLTGELFF.

The J gene is TRBJ2-1, the V gene TRBV19; 7 bases align to TRBD1. Germline V gene lookup returns CDR1 LNHDA and CDR2 SQIVND (reference sequence). The CDR3 loop spans 14 amino acids. The V and J ends lost 4 bases and 10 bases, in that order; junction bases with no gene match: 10. CDR3 nucleotides: TGTGCCAGTAGTAATCAGGGACAGAACATCGAGCAGTTCTTC. Its protein is CASSNQGQNIEQFF.

The rearrangement uses TRBV6-5 and TRBJ2-7; D not resolved. V gave up 2 bases and J gave up 4 bases, with 15 bases separating them. CDR3 length: 15 amino acids. Germline values: CDR1 MNHEY, CDR2 SVGAGI. CDR3 protein: CASSYPGQSHYEQYF. The CDR3 DNA sequence: TGTGCCAGCAGTTACCCTGGCCAGTCTCATTACGAGCAGTACTTC.

The rearrangement uses TRBV29-1 and TRBJ1-2, with D possibly being TRBD1 (6 bases). The CDR3 length is 13 residues. Looked up from germline, CDR1 is SQVTM and CDR2 is ANQGSEA. The germline V and J ends were trimmed by 7 bases and 4 bases, with 16 bases remaining between them. This CDR3 is CSARTAIGYGYTF. CDR3 in DNA: TGCAGCGCAAGGACAGCGATAGGCTATGGCTACACCTTC.

The CDR3 nucleotides are TGCAGCGTTGAAAGGGTGTCATATGGCTACACCTTC. This encodes CSVERVSYGYTF. This rearrangement joins TRBV29-1 to TRBJ1-2; unclear D gene. CDR3 length: 12 amino acids. Germline CDR1 is SQVTM and CDR2 is ANQGSEA. V lost 2 bases and J lost 5, with 9 bases in between.

In the case of this clone: A far larger clone is a single base away, which makes a read error likely. In DNA, the CDR3 is TGCGCCAGCAGACAGTCGACTAGCGGGTTCTACGAGCAGTACTTC. Translating it yields CASRQSTSGFYEQYF. This sequence joins TRBV4-3 and TRBJ2-7, with 10 bases matching TRBD2. Germline trimming cut 6 bases from V and 3 bases from J; bases unmatched to any gene: 8. Per germline, CDR1 LGHNA and CDR2 YSLEER. There are 15 residues in the CDR3.

The V call is TRBV5-1, the J call TRBJ2-2; 9 bases line up with TRBD1. Germline CDR1 SGHRS, CDR2 YFSETQ. Trimming at V came to 4 bases and at J to 4 bases, leaving 5 bases not matched to a gene. This CDR3 comprises 15 residues. The CDR3 coding sequence is TGCGCCAGCAGCAAGGACAGGGGCGGCACCGGGGAGCTGTTTTTT. Encoded protein: CASSKDRGGTGELFF.

This clone was picked up a small number of times. This chain connects TRBV6-4 to TRBJ1-4; D uncertain. This CDR3 spans 14 amino acids. The germline V and J ends were trimmed by 2 bases and 8 bases, with 12 bases remaining between them. CDR1 and CDR2 (germline): MRHNA, SNTAGT. CDR3 sequence: CASSDGPGGEKLFF. CDR3 in DNA: TGTGCCAGCAGTGACGGACCTGGCGGCGAAAAACTGTTTTTT.

V and J are TRBV5-1 and TRBJ2-7, with 7 bases fitting TRBD1. Germline trimming cut 4 bases from V and 2 bases from J; bases unmatched to any gene: 12. CDR1 is SGHRS, CDR2 YFSETQ, per germline. CDR3 length: 16 residues. The CDR3 DNA sequence: TGCGCCAGCAGCGCCCCCGACAGGGAAGTCACCTACGAGCAGTACTTC. Its translation: CASSAPDREVTYEQYF.

DNA of the CDR3: TGTGCCACCCGTCGCGAGCAGTACTTC. It translates to CATRREQYF. J is TRBJ2-7 and V is TRBV27; D not resolved. CDR3 size: 9 residues. V lost 10 bases, J lost 6 bases, and 7 bases lay in between. CDR1 MNHEY and CDR2 SMNVEV come from the germline V gene (reference sequence).

The CDR3 nucleotides read TGTGCCAGCACCCTCAACAGGAGGGGGACAGATACGCAGTATTTT. This translates into CASTLNRRGTDTQYF. The rearrangement uses TRBV11-2 and TRBJ2-3; D possibly uses TRBD1 or TRBD2 (6 bases each). The CDR3 has 15 residues. V gave up 7 bases and J gave up 3 bases, with 17 bases separating them. Germline CDR1 reads SGHAT; CDR2 reads FQNNGV.

This clone has only a few counts. The genes are TRBV30 and TRBJ2-1; the match to TRBD2 covers 7 bases. Germline V gives CDR1 GTSNPN, CDR2 SVGIG (reference sequence). The CDR3 is made up of 14 amino acids. V trimming: 0 bases; J trimming: 6 bases; junction bases outside the gene matches: 5. The CDR3 reads CAWSVLSGTNEQFF. The DNA of the CDR3 is TGTGCCTGGAGTGTACTAAGCGGGACCAATGAGCAGTTCTTC.

This chain links TRBV30 with TRBJ2-7; a weak D match, TRBD1 (5 bases). The CDR3 has 12 amino acids. Germline CDR1 is GTSNPN and CDR2 is SVGIG (reference sequence). The V and J ends lost 1 base and 4 bases respectively, with 8 bases between them. DNA for the CDR3: TGTGCCTGGAGTGCAGGGTGGTACGAGCAGTACTTC. It codes for CAWSAGWYEQYF. Full variable domain (outside the CDR3, taken from reference TRBV30 and TRBJ2-7): SQTIHQWPATLVQPVGSPLSLECTVEGTSNPNLYWYRQAAGRGLQLLFYSVGIGQISSEVPQNLSASRPQDRQFILSSKKLLLSDSGFYLCAWSAGWYEQYFGPGTRLTVT.